This record concerns one T cell receptor beta chain sequence. The antigen is undetermined. The entry originates in a study of PD-1 blockade in classical Hodgkin lymphoma. Turning to the study itself: Patients were given intravenous nivolumab, 3 mg/kg, every 2 weeks. General observations from the study: Baseline diversity resembling that of newly diagnosed patients was seen in complete responders. Healthy donors reportedly exceeded newly diagnosed patients in baseline TCR diversity.

The V gene's germline CDR1 is SNHLY and CDR2 FYNNEI. V shed 7 bases, J shed 8 bases, and the junction held 14 bases outside the gene matches. This CDR3 has 16 amino acids. Measured with immunoSEQ multiplex PCR; TCRdb has only the in-frame clones, and not every one. The sample includes about 6,400 clones, about 89% seen only once; the top ten take approximately 1.6%. Time point given: cycle 4 day 1 (C4D1), after five to seven weeks of nivolumab. All the patients suffered relapse after autologous stem cell transplantation, and brentuximab vedotin exposure differed. Magnetic negative selection purified CD4+ T cells from thawed PBMCs. Each best response was a complete response, a partial response or progressive disease.

This specimen was CD4+ T cells from blood, taken before the fourth cycle of nivolumab. The receptor comes from a human donor with classical Hodgkin lymphoma. This chain links TRBV2 with TRBJ2-2; the match to TRBD2 covers 9 bases. CDR3 nucleotide sequence: TGTGCCAGCAAGGTCGGCCTAGCGGGGCCTGAGGGGGAGCTGTTTTTT. Encoded protein: CASKVGLAGPEGELFF. Full variable domain (outside the CDR3, taken from reference TRBV2 and TRBJ2-2): EPEVTQTPSHQVTQMGQEVILRCVPISNHLYFYWYRQILGQKVEFLVSFYNNEISEKSEIFDDQFSVERPDGSNFTLKIRSTKLEDSAMYFCASKVGLAGPEGELFFGEGSRLTVL.